These T cell receptor beta chains were read from a single sample in a study of monozygotic twins with inflammatory bowel disease. TCRdb re-called the 5' RACE reads and catalogs CDR3 proteins one per entry, DNA excluded. The sample data list 200,000 to 250,000 distinct CDR3 sequences. The sequencing sample was made of blood. The origin of the receptors is a human donor with ulcerative colitis or Crohn's disease, or a healthy co-twin of an affected twin (not recorded which). CDR3s include the opening cysteine and the closing phenylalanine or tryptophan. Fields, in order: J gene, V gene, CDR3 protein.

TRBJ1-1	TRBV20-1	CSAERQGRALF
TRBJ2-1	TRBV7-9	CASSYIGTGVYNEQFF
TRBJ2-7	TRBV5-1	CASSLGVSTYEQYF
TRBJ2-5	TRBV12-3/TRBV12-4	CASSTMWGQETQYF
TRBJ1-6	TRBV19	CASRGSSPLHF
TRBJ2-1	TRBV3-1	CASSPARGASDEQFF
TRBJ1-2	TRBV7-2	CASSPRRGTSNYGYTF
TRBJ1-2	TRBV27	CASSSGWFYGYTF
TRBJ1-1	TRBV7-9	CASSLEFGAFF
TRBJ1-3	TRBV19	CASSPDRAGRNTIYF
TRBJ2-3	TRBV14	CASSSRLVSGTQYF
TRBJ2-1	TRBV6-1	CASSVGTGAYNEQFF
TRBJ2-1	TRBV3-1	CASSRWGRIENEQFF
TRBJ1-1	TRBV10-2	CASSDGGIYSGVAEAFF
TRBJ2-1	TRBV3-1	CASSQPTTISYNEQFF